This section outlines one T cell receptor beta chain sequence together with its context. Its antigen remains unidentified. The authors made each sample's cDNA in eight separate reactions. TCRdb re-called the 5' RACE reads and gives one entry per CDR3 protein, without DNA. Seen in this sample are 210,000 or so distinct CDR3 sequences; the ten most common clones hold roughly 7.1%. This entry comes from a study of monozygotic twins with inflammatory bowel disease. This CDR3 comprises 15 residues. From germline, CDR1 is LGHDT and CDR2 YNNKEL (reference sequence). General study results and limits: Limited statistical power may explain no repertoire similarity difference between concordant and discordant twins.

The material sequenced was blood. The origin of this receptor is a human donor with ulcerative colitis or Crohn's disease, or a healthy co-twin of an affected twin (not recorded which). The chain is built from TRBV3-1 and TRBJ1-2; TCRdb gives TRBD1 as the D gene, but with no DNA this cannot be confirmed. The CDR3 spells CASGQTGTGNYGYTF.